This T cell receptor (beta chain) was sequenced in a study of T-cell memory formation after mild COVID-19. As for the study in general: TCR clusters largely stayed donor specific.

Study conclusions and caveats: Some SARS-CoV-2-responding clones were already detected in memory before infection. Clones that contracted from day 15 to 85 were balanced CD4/CD8, while later expanders leaned CD4+.

The CDR3 runs 13 residues. The V gene's germline CDR1 is MNHNS and CDR2 SASEGT. The V end was cut by 5 bases, the J end by 2 bases, with 10 bases between. About this clonotype: No antigen is known for it.

TCRdb analysed the 5' RACE reads with MiXCR anew, one entry per CDR3 protein. Here the sample spans 430,000 or so distinct CDR3 sequences, approximately 25% being singletons. The chain couples TRBV6-1 to TRBJ2-7; D is ambiguous. Sequenced: PBMCs or a T cell subset sorted from them (not recorded which). The sequence derives from an adult woman who had mild COVID-19 (a few samples of this study predate the infection). Cell type and time point are not known. The CDR3 DNA reads as TGTGCCAGCAGTTCTGGGGTAACCTACGAGCAGTACTTC. Its translation is CASSSGVTYEQYF.